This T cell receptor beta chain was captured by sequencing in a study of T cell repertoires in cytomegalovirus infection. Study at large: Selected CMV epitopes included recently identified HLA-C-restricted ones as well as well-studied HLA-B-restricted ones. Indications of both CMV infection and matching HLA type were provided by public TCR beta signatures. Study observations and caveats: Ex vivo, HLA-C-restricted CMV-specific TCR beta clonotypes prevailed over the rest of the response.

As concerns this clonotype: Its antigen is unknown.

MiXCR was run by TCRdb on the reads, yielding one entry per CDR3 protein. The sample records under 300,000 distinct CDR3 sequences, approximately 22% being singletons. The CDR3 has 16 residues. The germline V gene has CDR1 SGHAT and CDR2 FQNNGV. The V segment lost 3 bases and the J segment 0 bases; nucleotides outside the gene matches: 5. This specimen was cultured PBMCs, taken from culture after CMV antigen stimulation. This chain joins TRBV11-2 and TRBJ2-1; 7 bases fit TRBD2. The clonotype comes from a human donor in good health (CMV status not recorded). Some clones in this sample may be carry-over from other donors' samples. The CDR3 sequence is CASSLSGTLSYNEQFF. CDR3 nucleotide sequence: TGTGCCAGCAGCTTGAGCGGGACCCTCTCCTACAATGAGCAGTTCTTC.